This section outlines one T cell receptor (beta chain) sequence together with its context. CDR3 size: 13 residues. The V end lost 4 bases, the J end lost 5 bases, and 12 bases lay between the germline ends. The germline V gene has CDR1 SGHRS and CDR2 YFSETQ. The sample comes from a study of blood T cell repertoires in COVID-19. Clones were sequenced by immunoSEQ multiplex PCR, and TCRdb holds only the in-frame ones, with some missing. Here the sample spans 130,000 to 150,000 clones, 85% to 90% being singletons. This clonotype originated in a man younger than 35 with COVID-19, enrolled during active disease. The gene calls are TRBV5-1 and TRBJ1-1; the D gene is possibly TRBD1 (6 bases). The source material was peripheral blood. CDR3 bases: TGCGCCAGCAGCGAAGCGGGGGCTACTGAAGCTTTCTTT. This translates into CASSEAGATEAFF.